This TCR beta chain derives from a study of blood T cell repertoires in COVID-19. Between the trimmed V and J ends, which lost 0 bases and 6 bases, there was a span of 9 bases. Germline-derived CDR1 and CDR2 are SGDLS and YYNGEE. The CDR3 is 13 residues long. The table came from immunoSEQ multiplex PCR; TCRdb's copy has only in-frame clones and leaves some out. The sample includes under 400,000 clones, 70% to 90% of them seen just once. The sequenced sample was PBMCs or T cells enriched from blood (not recorded which). The chain recombines TRBV9 with TRBJ2-5; D remains unclear. The receptor comes from a man aged 40-49 years in a cohort exposed to, infected with or recovered from COVID-19 (not recorded which). The CDR3 region is CASSVGWAQTQYF. DNA of the CDR3: TGTGCCAGCAGCGTAGGGTGGGCCCAGACCCAGTACTTC.